These 27 T cell receptor beta chains share one sample of origin, sequenced in a study of glioma-infiltrating T cells. Amplification of TCR alpha and beta CDR3 regions from RNA used iRepertoire nested multiplex PCR. TCRdb itself ran the multiplex PCR reads through MiXCR, one entry per CDR3 protein. The sample has 300,000 to 450,000 distinct CDR3 sequences, around 38% seen once. Sample: glioma tissue, nonneoplastic brain tissue, or PBMCs (not recorded which). These receptors came from a human donor with low-grade glioma or glioblastoma, undergoing nonglioma brain surgery, or in good health (not recorded which).

Many counts were recorded for this clonotype. This rearrangement joins TRBV4-2 to TRBJ1-5; D perhaps matches TRBD1 (5 bases). Trimming took 0 bases from V and 1 from J, leaving 7 bases between them. Germline V gene data show CDR1 as LGHNA and CDR2 as YNFKEQ. The length of the CDR3 is 15 residues. The CDR3 loop reads CASSQEGQSNQPQHF. CDR3 DNA: TGTGCCAGCAGCCAAGAGGGGCAGAGCAATCAGCCCCAGCATTTT.

The table lists this clonotype with a few counts. The genes are TRBV4-1 and TRBJ2-5; tentative D call: TRBD1 (6 bases). The CDR3 covers 18 residues. The germline V gene has CDR1 MGHRA and CDR2 YSYEKL. Trimming took 2 bases from V and 5 from J, leaving 24 bases between them. The CDR3 DNA is TGCGCCAGCAGCCAACTCCAACCGGGGACAACCAGGCGGGAGACCCAGTACTTC. Translating gives CASSQLQPGTTRRETQYF.

The chain is built from TRBV7-2 and TRBJ2-5; 7 nucleotides agree with TRBD1. The germline V gene has CDR1 SGHTA and CDR2 FQGNSA. Trimming at V came to 0 bases and at J to 2 bases, leaving 9 bases not matched to a gene. The CDR3 loop spans 17 amino acids. The CDR3 DNA follows: TGTGCCAGCAGCTTAGCCTCCCGACAGGGAGTGCAAGAGACCCAGTACTTC. This encodes CASSLASRQGVQETQYF. The full variable domain, rest sourced from reference TRBV7-2 and TRBJ2-5, is GAGVSQSPSNKVTEKGKDVELRCDPISGHTALYWYRQSLGQGLEFLIYFQGNSAPDKSGLPSDRFSAERTGGSVSTLTIQRTQQEDSAVYLCASSLASRQGVQETQYFGPGTRLLVL.

This clonotype came up many times. The gene calls are TRBV27 and TRBJ2-3; no definite D call. Between the trimmed V and J ends, which lost 7 bases and 8 bases, there was a span of 16 bases. Per germline, CDR1 MNHEY and CDR2 SMNVEV (reference sequence). The CDR3 contains 13 residues. CDR3 DNA: TGTGCCAGCATCTCGGATATATGGGGTACGCAGTATTTT. This sequence encodes CASISDIWGTQYF.

The chain links TRBV7-2 to TRBJ1-2; no definite D call. The germline gives CDR1 SGHTA, CDR2 FQGNSA. This CDR3 region has 15 residues. Trimming shortened V by 3 bases and J by 4 bases, and 15 bases separated the two germline ends. The CDR3 sequence is CASSFSGSVSYGYTF. Written as DNA, the CDR3 is TGTGCCAGCAGCTTCTCCGGGTCGGTCTCCTATGGCTACACCTTC.

This chain links TRBV18 with TRBJ1-5; 8 nucleotides match TRBD1. The trim removed 5 bases at V and 1 base at J, leaving 1 base unmatched. CDR3 length: 14 residues. From germline, CDR1 is KGHSH and CDR2 LQKENI. The CDR3 region is CASSWTGSNQPQHF. The DNA for the CDR3 is TGTGCCAGCTCATGGACAGGGAGCAATCAGCCCCAGCATTTT.

V is TRBV12-3 or TRBV12-4 and J is TRBJ2-1; 7 bases align to TRBD1. The CDR3 runs 14 residues. The ends lost 3 bases at V and 11 bases at J; junction bases unmatched: 10. CDR3 amino acids: CASSLGDSRNQQFF. Written as DNA, the CDR3 is TGTGCCAGCAGTTTGGGGGACAGCAGAAATCAGCAGTTCTTC.

Turning to this clonotype: This clone may be a read error of a much larger clone one base away. J is TRBJ2-7 and V is TRBV20-1; TRBD2 might be the D (6 bases). Germline CDR1 is DFQATT and CDR2 is SNEGSKA (reference sequence). The CDR3 runs to 14 residues. The CDR3 sequence: CSARLAGSAYGQYF. The CDR3 nucleotides read TGCAGTGCTAGGCTCGCGGGAAGCGCCTACGGGCAGTACTTC.

This clonotype was counted once. A much larger clone lies one base from this, so it may be a read error. The chain combines TRBV28 with TRBJ1-2; D uncertain. Per the germline V gene, CDR1 is MDHEN and CDR2 is SYDVKM. The CDR3 covers 13 residues. V lost 4 bases, J lost 7 bases, and 13 bases lay in between. CDR3 protein: CASSSRRSFGYTF. The CDR3 region has the DNA TGTGCCAGCAGTTCCAGACGGAGCTTTGGCTACACCTTC.

This clonotype was seen many times. The genes are TRBV20-1 and TRBJ1-1, with a tentative D call TRBD1 (6 bases). Deletions cut 6 bases from V and 4 bases from J, with 12 bases between. The CDR3 covers 12 residues. From germline, CDR1 is DFQATT and CDR2 SNEGSKA (reference sequence). Written as DNA, the CDR3 is TGCAGTGCCGGGAGAGGGGGCACTGAAGCTTTCTTT. This encodes CSAGRGGTEAFF.

The rearrangement links TRBV20-1 to TRBJ2-7; 7 nucleotides line up with TRBD1. This CDR3 is 14 amino acids long. The V gene end was trimmed by 6 bases and the J gene end by 3 bases; junction bases not matched to a gene: 11. Germline-derived CDR1 and CDR2 are DFQATT and SNEGSKA (reference sequence). The CDR3 bases are TGCAGTGCAGGCGACGGGGACAGTGTCTACGAGCAGTACTTC. Translation: CSAGDGDSVYEQYF.

The V gene is TRBV24-1, the J gene TRBJ2-1; unclear D gene. CDR3 length equals 16 residues. Trimming took off 0 bases at V and 0 bases at J, with 8 bases between the two ends. The germline V gene has CDR1 KGHDR and CDR2 SFDVKD. CDR3 in DNA: TGTGCCACCAGTGATTTGCTCCGAAGCTCCTACAATGAGCAGTTCTTC. It encodes CATSDLLRSSYNEQFF.

This clonotype was picked up a small number of times. The chain couples TRBV7-9 to TRBJ2-1; D perhaps matches TRBD2 (6 bases). The CDR3 runs to 15 residues. Trimming took 6 bases from V and 8 from J, leaving 20 bases between them. Germline assignment: CDR1 SEHNR and CDR2 FQNEAQ (reference sequence). CDR3 loop: CASSPTGSLIDEQFF. In DNA, the CDR3 is TGTGCCAGCAGTCCCACCGGGAGCCTTATTGATGAGCAGTTCTTC.

The chain couples TRBV5-1 to TRBJ2-1; 11 bases fit TRBD1. Germline CDR1 SGHRS, CDR2 YFSETQ. J was trimmed by 9 bases and V by 2 bases; bases with no gene match: 7. CDR3 size: 15 residues. The CDR3 coding sequence is TGCGCCAGCAGCTTCGGGACAGGGGGGGGTAGTGAGCAGTTCTTC. It encodes CASSFGTGGGSEQFF.

Remarks on this clonotype: Just one base apart from a much larger clone, this may be a read error. The gene calls are TRBV4-1 and TRBJ1-1; TRBD1 matches at 10 bases. The CDR3 extends over 15 amino acids. CDR1 MGHRA and CDR2 YSYEKL come from the germline V gene. The junction had 4 bases not matched to a gene; V was cut back by 2 bases and J by 4 bases. CDR3 sequence: CASSQFDRGLTEAFF. The CDR3 nucleotides read TGCGCCAGCAGCCAATTTGACAGGGGGCTCACTGAAGCTTTCTTT.

Only a few counts were recorded for this clonotype. The rearrangement uses TRBV27 and TRBJ2-7; D is undetermined. The CDR3 covers 16 residues. V lost 0 bases to trimming and J lost 3 bases, with 15 bases between them. CDR1 is MNHEY and CDR2 is SMNVEV in the germline V gene (reference sequence). The CDR3 bases are TGTGCCAGCAGTTTATCGGGTGGGCAGTTATACTACGAGCAGTACTTC. Protein sequence: CASSLSGGQLYYEQYF.

This clonotype was seen only once. A much larger clone lies a single base off, so this may be a read error. The genes are TRBV2 and TRBJ1-5; D is perhaps TRBD1 (5 bases). The germline gives CDR1 SNHLY, CDR2 FYNNEI. V lost 7 bases, J lost 3 bases, and 10 bases lay in between. CDR3 length equals 13 residues. The CDR3 reads CASTVTANQPQHF. The CDR3, as DNA: TGTGCCAGCACTGTGACAGCCAATCAGCCCCAGCATTTT.

This chain uses TRBV20-1 with TRBJ2-3; D perhaps matches TRBD2 (6 bases). This CDR3 is 13 amino acids long. V was pared by 2 bases and J by 2 bases, with 8 bases between. Per the germline V gene, CDR1 is DFQATT and CDR2 is SNEGSKA (reference sequence). The CDR3 spells CSARRDSTDTQYF. DNA of the CDR3: TGCAGTGCTAGACGGGACTCCACAGATACGCAGTATTTT.

The chain joins TRBV7-3 to TRBJ1-6; possible D gene TRBD1, 5 bases. The CDR3 runs 13 residues. Deletions cut 5 bases from V and 7 bases from J, with 9 bases between. Per the germline V gene, CDR1 is SGHTA and CDR2 is FQGTGA. The CDR3: CASSPRQNSPLHF. CDR3 in DNA: TGTGCCAGCAGCCCGAGACAGAATTCACCCCTCCACTTT.

This sequence joins TRBV19 and TRBJ2-5; D may correspond to TRBD1 or TRBD2 (5 bases each). Germline CDR1 LNHDA, CDR2 SQIVND (reference sequence). Trimming shortened V by 5 bases and J by 5 bases, and 15 bases separated the two germline ends. The CDR3 spans 14 residues. The CDR3: CASSPLTEGETQYF. The CDR3 DNA is TGTGCCAGTAGTCCATTGACAGAGGGGGAGACCCAGTACTTC.

The chain joins TRBV7-9 to TRBJ1-2; no reliable D call. The CDR3 contains 13 residues. Between the trimmed V and J ends, which lost 7 bases and 2 bases, there was a span of 11 bases. Looked up from germline, CDR1 is SEHNR and CDR2 is FQNEAQ (reference sequence). DNA of the CDR3: TGTGCCAGCACCACTACGGCAAACTATGGCTACACCTTC. Translated: CASTTTANYGYTF.

This clonotype is a singleton in its sample. The chain recombines TRBV7-9 with TRBJ1-1, with D unclear. The germline CDR1 and CDR2 sequences are SEHNR and FQNEAQ (reference sequence). The CDR3 extends over 14 amino acids. V was shortened by 1 base and J by 4 bases, with 10 bases between the two germline ends. The CDR3 sequence: CASSLDPRITEAFF. DNA for the CDR3: TGTGCCAGCAGCTTAGACCCCAGAATCACTGAAGCTTTCTTT.

This clonotype was recorded many times. The genes are TRBV6-2 or TRBV6-3 and TRBJ2-1; D is undetermined. Germline lookup yields CDR1 MNHEY and CDR2 SVGEGT. This CDR3 region has 12 residues. Trimming pared 6 bases from V and 9 bases from J, leaving 12 bases between. The CDR3 protein is CASSPEFGEQFF. CDR3 DNA sequence: TGTGCCAGCAGCCCGGAGTTTGGTGAGCAGTTCTTC.

With regard to this clonotype: Since the CDR3 does not end with the conserved phenylalanine or tryptophan, this likely comes from a read error. This chain uses TRBV7-9 with TRBJ2-7, with TRBD1 identical over 9 bases. This CDR3 contains 14 residues. Looked up from germline, CDR1 is SEHNR and CDR2 is FQNEAQ (reference sequence). Losses at the gene ends were 5 bases for V and 5 bases for J; bases not matched to a gene: 7. The CDR3 DNA reads as TGTGCCAGCAGCCCCGGGACAGGGTTCCACGAGCAGTACCTC. Amino acids: CASSPGTGFHEQYL.

The rearrangement joins TRBV7-9 to TRBJ1-1, with D unresolved. Per the germline V gene, CDR1 is SEHNR and CDR2 is FQNEAQ (reference sequence). Trimming left V 4 bases short and J 3 bases short, with 9 bases between. The CDR3 has 13 residues. CDR3 sequence: CASSYQEHTEAFF. The CDR3 DNA reads as TGTGCCAGCAGCTATCAGGAACACACTGAAGCTTTCTTT.

This clonotype was counted many times. The chain joins TRBV7-9 to TRBJ2-1, with D possibly being TRBD1 (6 bases). The CDR3 extends over 17 amino acids. Germline CDR1 and CDR2: SEHNR and FQNEAQ (reference sequence). Trimming cost V 2 bases and J 4 bases, with 18 bases left between them. DNA of the CDR3: TGTGCCAGCAGCTTACTCCGGGACACTCACTCTTACAATGAGCAGTTCTTC. Its protein product is CASSLLRDTHSYNEQFF.

In this sample, this clonotype turned up a few times. Germline is not matched at one junction end, which may reflect a read error. The chain joins TRBV6-1 to TRBJ1-2; D might be TRBD1 (6 bases). The CDR3 has 15 residues. Per germline, CDR1 MNHNS and CDR2 SASEGT. This CDR3 reads CASREAGTPNYGYTF. The CDR3, as DNA: TGTGCCAGCAGAGAAGCCGGGACACCTAACTATGGCTACACCTTC.